A selection of T cell receptor beta chains follows, all from one sample in a study of shared clonotypes between healthy human individuals. Assay used: immunoSEQ multiplex PCR; TCRdb lists only in-frame clones, some missing. Seen here are some 450,000 clones, 60% to 80% observed once, and the top ten hold 12%. The sequencing sample was made of PBMCs. Receptors originate from a woman aged 40 to 50 in good health. Some clones in this sample may be carry-over from other donors' samples. Each CDR3 is given with its conserved first and last residue. D genes are given only for firm matches. Not all rows give a size; the values are once, few, many and, for expanded clones, a class.

TRBJ2-7 - TRBV19 TRBD1 15 TGTGCCAGTAGTCCAGGACAGGGGGGCTCCTACGAGCAGTACTTC CASSPGQGGSYEQYF
TRBJ2-5 - TRBV2 TRBD1 15 TGTGCCAGCAGTGGCAGGACAGGGGGCCGGGAGACCCAGTACTTC CASSGRTGGRETQYF
TRBJ2-2 - TRBV2 - 16 TGTGCCAGCAGTGCTACGTTTACAGGGAACACCGGGGAGCTGTTTTTT CASSATFTGNTGELFF
TRBJ2-5 few TRBV18 - 14 TGTGCCAGCTCACTCCAAGGATCCAAAGAGACCCAGTACTTC CASSLQGSKETQYF
TRBJ2-1 - TRBV7-8 TRBD1 17 TGTGCCAGCAGCGTCACACGGCAGGGGGCGGCCTACAATGAGCAGTTCTTC CASSVTRQGAAYNEQFF
TRBJ2-7 - TRBV14 TRBD2 15 TGTGCCAGCAGCCAAGCCACGGGACTAGCGGGAGGGCTGTACTTC CASSQATGLAGGLYF
TRBJ2-7 - TRBV7-2 - 12 TGTGCCAGCAGCGATTATAGGAGGGAGCAGTACTTC CASSDYRREQYF
TRBJ2-7 - TRBV2 - 14 TGTGCCAGCAGGACTTTTCTCGCCACCTACGAGCAGTACTTC CASRTFLATYEQYF
TRBJ2-3 once TRBV9 - 15 TGTGCCAGCAGCGTAGATGGTGGGCGCACAGATACGCAGTATTTT CASSVDGGRTDTQYF
TRBJ2-7 - TRBV27 TRBD2 16 TGTGCCAGCAGTCCCTGGGGACTAGCGGGGTCCTACGAGCAGTACTTC CASSPWGLAGSYEQYF
TRBJ2-4 - TRBV4-1 - 13 TGCGCCAGCGGATCCGGGGGCCAAAACATTCAGTACTTC CASGSGGQNIQYF
TRBJ1-2 - TRBV27 - 14 TGTGCCAGCAGTTCCCCCTCTACACGGTACGGCTACACCTTC CASSSPSTRYGYTF
TRBJ1-5 - TRBV30 - 13 TGTGCCTGGAGCCGAGGGGCTAATCAGCCCCAGCATTTT CAWSRGANQPQHF
TRBJ1-2 - TRBV4-1 - 16 TGCGCCAGCAGCCAAGTTGGGAGGGGCGTAAACGATGGCTACACCTTC CASSQVGRGVNDGYTF
TRBJ2-5 - TRBV19 - 16 TGTGCCAGTAGTATTGGTGGGAGCCAGTACCAAGAGACCCAGTACTTC CASSIGGSQYQETQYF
TRBJ2-3 - TRBV12-5 - 13 TGTGCTAGTGGTCCGAGCGGCACAGATACGCAGTATTTT CASGPSGTDTQYF
TRBJ2-1 - TRBV29-1 - 12 TGCAGCGTTGCGATGGACTACAATGAGCAGTTCTTC CSVAMDYNEQFF
TRBJ1-3 - TRBV18 - 15 TGTGCCAGCTCCCTTGACAGAGACTCTGGAAACACCATATATTTT CASSLDRDSGNTIYF
TRBJ1-1 many TRBV7-9 - 13 TGTGCCAGCAGCCGCGGGGACTACACTGAAGCTTTCTTT CASSRGDYTEAFF
TRBJ2-7 - TRBV5-4 TRBD2 14 TGTGCCAGCAGCAGGATAGCGGGCTCCTACGAGCAGTACTTC CASSRIAGSYEQYF
TRBJ2-1 - TRBV27 - 12 TGTGCCAGCAGTTGGCTAGGCAATGAGCAGTTCTTC CASSWLGNEQFF
TRBJ1-4 - TRBV18 - 15 TGTGCCAGCTCACCATATACAGGGACGCCGGAAAAACTGTTTTTT CASSPYTGTPEKLFF
TRBJ1-2 - TRBV29-1 TRBD1 12 TGCAGCGCAGGACAGGAGACGGAAGGCTACACCTTC CSAGQETEGYTF
TRBJ2-7 - TRBV6-6 - 14 TGTGCCAGCAGATACCGGGACTCTGACTACGAGCAGTACTTC CASRYRDSDYEQYF
TRBJ1-5 - TRBV29-1 TRBD1 13 TGCAGCGTCTCGGGACAGTTTGAAGGGCCCCAGCATTTT CSVSGQFEGPQHF
TRBJ1-1 - TRBV18 - 14 TGTGCCAGCTCCCCGACCGGAGGGGTAGGTGAAGCTTTCTTT CASSPTGGVGEAFF
TRBJ1-4 - TRBV7-9 - 14 TGTGCCAGCAGCTTAGGGGGTAGCCGCGAAAAACTGTTTTTT CASSLGGSREKLFF
TRBJ2-7 - TRBV15 TRBD2 16 TGTGCCACCAGCACCTTTAGCGGGAGGGAAAGGAACGAGCAGTACTTC CATSTFSGRERNEQYF
TRBJ2-1 - TRBV6-9 TRBD2 17 TGTGCCAGCAGTTACTGGTACCGCGGGAGCTCCTACAATGAGCAGTTCTTC CASSYWYRGSSYNEQFF
TRBJ2-1 - TRBV30 - 12 TGTGCCTGGACCATCACAGGCAATGGGCAGTTCTTC CAWTITGNGQFF
TRBJ2-3 - TRBV5-1 - 16 TGCGCCAGCAGCTTGGATCTGACATTGACTGCAGATACGCAGTATTTT CASSLDLTLTADTQYF
TRBJ1-1 - TRBV7-2 - 16 TGTGCCAGCAGCTTAATTTCAGGCGCCATCGCCACTGAAGCTTTCTTT CASSLISGAIATEAFF
TRBJ2-3 - TRBV2 - 15 TGTGCCAGCAGTCCAGGGGGGTCTAGCACAGATACGCAGTATTTT CASSPGGSSTDTQYF
TRBJ2-5 - TRBV7-3 - 14 TGTGCCAGCAGCCCTACCGGGACAAGTACCGCGCAGTACTTC CASSPTGTSTAQYF
TRBJ2-3 - TRBV5-1 TRBD2 17 TGCGCCAGCAGCTTGGGACTAGCGGGATTTTCGGTAGATACGCAGTATTTT CASSLGLAGFSVDTQYF
TRBJ1-1 few TRBV5-4 - 15 TGTGCCTACAGAGGAGGGCCTTTCCTGAGCACTGAAGCTTTCTTT CAYRGGPFLSTEAFF
TRBJ2-1 - TRBV4-1 TRBD2 21 TGCGCCAGCAGCCAAGATTTTAGGAGACTAGCGGGAACGGGAGCCAACAATGAGCAGTTCTTC CASSQDFRRLAGTGANNEQFF
TRBJ2-3 many TRBV30 - 12 TGTGCCTTGACAAACAGGGCTTATACGCAGTATTTT CALTNRAYTQYF
TRBJ2-1 many TRBV6-5 - 15 TGTGCCAGCAGTTACTCGCCGTCGAAAATGGGAGAGCAGTTCTTC CASSYSPSKMGEQFF
TRBJ1-5 - TRBV19 - 18 TGTGCCAGTAGGGGGTCGGGGCCAGGAGAATATAGCAATCAGCCCCAGCATTTT CASRGSGPGEYSNQPQHF
TRBJ2-4 - TRBV30 TRBD2 14 TGTGCCTGGTCCAGACTAGCGGGAGTAGACATTCAGTACTTC CAWSRLAGVDIQYF
TRBJ1-5 once TRBV29-1 - 13 TGCAGCGTTGCCGGGGAGTGGGATCAGCCCCAGCATTTT CSVAGEWDQPQHF
TRBJ1-2 - TRBV7-9 - 14 TGTGCCAGCAGTCGAAACGGACCGCATAATGGCTACACCTTC CASSRNGPHNGYTF
TRBJ2-2 - TRBV2 - 12 TGTGCCAGTTTAGGGGGTACCGGGGAGCTGTTTTTT CASLGGTGELFF
TRBJ2-7 - TRBV7-2 TRBD1 15 TGTGCCAGCAGCCCTACAGGGGGCTCTGGCTACGAGCAGTACTTC CASSPTGGSGYEQYF
TRBJ2-3 - TRBV5-4 - 14 TGTGCCAGCAGCTCGGGCCGAGGGGCAGATACGCAGTATTTT CASSSGRGADTQYF
TRBJ2-5 - TRBV28 - 14 TGTGCCAGCAGTACTCGGGGGTACCAAGAGACCCAGTACTTC CASSTRGYQETQYF
TRBJ2-1 - TRBV28 TRBD2 15 TGTGCCAGCAGAATAGCGGGAGATCGTTACAATGAGCAGTTCTTC CASRIAGDRYNEQFF
TRBJ2-1 once TRBV30 - 14 TGTGCCTGGAGTCCTAGCGTAAACTACAATGAGCAGTTCTTC CAWSPSVNYNEQFF
TRBJ2-7 - TRBV21-1 - 16 TGTGCCAGCAGTTCTCCCGCGTGGGACATGTCCTACGAGCAGTACTTC CASSSPAWDMSYEQYF
TRBJ2-5 - TRBV7-2 - 12 TGTGCCAGCAGTCTAAGTTCAGAGACCCAGTACTTC CASSLSSETQYF
TRBJ2-5 - TRBV18 - 15 TGTGCCAGCTCACCAAACTGGGACTTTCAAGAGACCCAGTACTTC CASSPNWDFQETQYF
TRBJ2-1 - TRBV30 TRBD2 14 TGTGCCTGGAGTGTGGGGGCTAGCGGGAGATTGCAGTTCTTC CAWSVGASGRLQFF
TRBJ2-7 - TRBV5-1 - 15 TGCGCCAGCAGCTTGGTAGGTGGCAACTCCTACGAGCAGTACTTC CASSLVGGNSYEQYF
TRBJ1-3 once TRBV30 - 13 TGTGCCTGCTGCCGCGGTTCTGGAAACACCATATATTTT CACCRGSGNTIYF
TRBJ1-4 - TRBV28 - 12 TGTGCCGCGGGGTTAACTAATGAAAAACTGTTTTTT CAAGLTNEKLFF
TRBJ2-1 - TRBV23-1 - 15 TGCGCCAGCAGTCAGAGGGGGGCCTCCTACAATGAGCAGTTCTTC CASSQRGASYNEQFF